The entry below gives a single T cell receptor (beta chain) sequence along with its context. This entry is derived from a study of molecular identifiers for immune sequencing clone quantification. Libraries of naive CD8 cells were prepared from around 20,000 to 990,000 sorted cells using 10%, 30% or 50% RNA. A single record per CDR3 protein comes from TCRdb applying MiXCR to the PCR reads. Seen here are some 590,000 distinct CDR3 sequences, roughly 25% observed once, and the top ten hold 0.78%. Germline V gene sequence: CDR1 SGDLS, CDR2 YYNGEE. This CDR3 contains 14 residues. V was pared by 7 bases and J by 1 base, with 14 bases between.

The rearrangement uses TRBV9 and TRBJ1-2; perhaps TRBD1 as D (6 bases). Input material: naive CD8+ T cells from blood, with Jurkat cell RNA spiked in. Subset reported: FACS-sorted CD8+CD4-CCR7+CD45RA+ naive T cells. The TCR was taken from a human donor in good health. Some libraries in this study had Jurkat cell RNA spiked in. Here the CDR3 reads CASGLGGDNYGYTF. In DNA form, the CDR3 reads TGTGCCAGCGGGTTAGGGGGTGATAACTATGGCTACACCTTC.